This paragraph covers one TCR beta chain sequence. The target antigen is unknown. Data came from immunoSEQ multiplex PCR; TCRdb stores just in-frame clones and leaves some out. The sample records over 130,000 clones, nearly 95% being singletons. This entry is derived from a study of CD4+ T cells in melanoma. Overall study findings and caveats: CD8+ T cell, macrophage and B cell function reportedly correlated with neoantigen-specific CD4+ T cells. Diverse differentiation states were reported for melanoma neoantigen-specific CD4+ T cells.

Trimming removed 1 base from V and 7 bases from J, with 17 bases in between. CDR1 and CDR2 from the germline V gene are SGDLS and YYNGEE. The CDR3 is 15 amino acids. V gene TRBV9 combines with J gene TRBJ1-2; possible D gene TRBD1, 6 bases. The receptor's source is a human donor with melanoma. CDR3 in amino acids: CASSVRGQSAGGYTF. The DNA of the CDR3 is TGTGCCAGCAGCGTACGGGGGCAATCGGCGGGTGGCTACACCTTC. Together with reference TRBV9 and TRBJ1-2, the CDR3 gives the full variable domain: DSGVTQTPKHLITATGQRVTLRCSPRSGDLSVYWYQQSLDQGLQFLIQYYNGEERAKGNILERFSAQQFPDLHSELNLSSLELGDSALYFCASSVRGQSAGGYTFGSGTRLTVV.